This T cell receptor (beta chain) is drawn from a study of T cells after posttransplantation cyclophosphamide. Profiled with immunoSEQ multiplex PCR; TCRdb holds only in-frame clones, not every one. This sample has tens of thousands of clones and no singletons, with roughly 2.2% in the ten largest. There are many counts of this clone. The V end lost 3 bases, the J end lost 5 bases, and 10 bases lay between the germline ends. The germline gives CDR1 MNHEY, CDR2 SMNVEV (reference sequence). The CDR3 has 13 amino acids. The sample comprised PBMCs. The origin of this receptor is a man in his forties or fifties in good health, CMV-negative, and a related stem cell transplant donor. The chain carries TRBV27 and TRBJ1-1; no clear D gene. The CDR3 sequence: CASSFGSETEAFF. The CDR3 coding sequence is TGTGCCAGCAGTTTTGGGAGCGAGACTGAAGCTTTCTTT.